This passage covers 25 T cell receptor beta chains from one sample sequenced in a study of T cells in Graves' hyperthyroidism and ophthalmopathy. Authors of the study amplified TCR beta CDR3 regions from RNA transcripts. The TCR CDR3 first-round RT-PCR relied on the HTBI primer set. TCRdb independently ran MiXCR on the multiplex PCR reads; one entry per CDR3 protein. The sample records 35,000 to 45,000 distinct CDR3 sequences, about 50% being singletons. The source material was blood. These receptors originate from a woman aged 50 to 60 with Graves' hyperthyroidism that later progressed to Graves' ophthalmopathy.

This clonotype was detected ten times or more. The chain employs TRBV4-3 and TRBJ1-2; 9 nucleotides line up with TRBD1. V shed 0 bases and J 0 bases; nucleotides not matched to a gene: 8. The CDR3 runs to 18 residues. Per germline, CDR1 LGHNA and CDR2 YSLEER. CDR3 loop: CASSQEPTGGTANYGYTF. DNA for the CDR3: TGCGCCAGCAGCCAAGAGCCTACAGGGGGCACCGCTAACTATGGCTACACCTTC.

The V and J genes are TRBV5-1 and TRBJ1-4; D is uncertain. Trimming shortened V by 0 bases and J by 8 bases, and 17 bases separated the two germline ends. There are 16 residues in the CDR3. Per the germline V gene, CDR1 is SGHRS and CDR2 is YFSETQ. CDR3 nucleotide sequence: TGCGCCAGCAGCTTGGTTTTGAGCGGGGATGGGGAAAAACTGTTTTTT. Translated: CASSLVLSGDGEKLFF.

The genes are TRBV11-3 and TRBJ1-2; 7 bases align to TRBD1. Germline CDR1 is SGHNT and CDR2 is YENEEA. Trimming at V came to 5 bases and at J to 3 bases, leaving 12 bases not matched to a gene. The CDR3 consists of 16 residues. The CDR3 bases are TGTGCCAGCAGCCTCTCAGGGCGACAGGGATACTATGGCTACACCTTC. The encoded protein is CASSLSGRQGYYGYTF.

This clonotype is medium-sized (0.01 to 0.1%) by share. This chain links TRBV2 with TRBJ1-2; 7 bases agree with TRBD1. The CDR3 has 13 residues. Germline CDR1 and CDR2: SNHLY and FYNNEI. With V trimmed by 3 bases and J by 8 bases, 6 bases remained unmatched. This CDR3 reads CASSETGTGGYTF. CDR3 DNA sequence: TGTGCCAGCAGTGAGACAGGGACGGGCGGCTACACCTTC.

The rearrangement joins TRBV6-1 to TRBJ2-5; TRBD1 matches 10 bases. The V segment lost 6 bases and the J segment 8 bases; nucleotides outside the gene matches: 9. The CDR3 totals 14 residues. Germline CDR1 is MNHNS and CDR2 is SASEGT. The CDR3 bases are TGTGCCAGCAGAGGCGGGGGGACAGGGGACACCCAGTACTTC. Translating it yields CASRGGGTGDTQYF.

This clonotype was picked up many times. V and J are TRBV6-2 or TRBV6-3 and TRBJ2-7, with a possible D match to TRBD1 (5 bases). Germline V gene lookup returns CDR1 MNHEY and CDR2 SVGEGT. V lost 2 bases, J lost 6 bases, and 14 bases lay in between. The CDR3 extends over 14 amino acids. Here the CDR3 DNA reads TGTGCCAGCAGTTACACGGGTAGGGGCAGCGAGCAGTACTTC. The encoded protein is CASSYTGRGSEQYF.

This clonotype was counted at least ten times. The chain joins TRBV5-6 to TRBJ2-3; D is possibly TRBD2 (6 bases). This CDR3 has 16 residues. Trimming removed 0 bases from V and 8 bases from J, with 19 bases in between. CDR1 is SGHDT and CDR2 is YYEEEE in the germline V gene. This chain's CDR3 is CASSLGAGLPERTQYF. The CDR3 DNA follows: TGTGCCAGCAGCTTGGGGGCGGGATTGCCGGAGCGTACGCAGTATTTT.

The CDR3 loop reads CSAKDRGRTNEKLFF. The CDR3 bases are TGCAGTGCAAAGGACAGGGGGCGAACTAATGAAAAACTGTTTTTT. The chain recombines TRBV20-1 with TRBJ1-4; 11 bases agree with TRBD1. The CDR3 contains 15 residues. The trim removed 6 bases at V and 1 base at J, leaving 4 bases unmatched. The germline V gene has CDR1 DFQATT and CDR2 SNEGSKA (reference sequence).

On this clonotype: One end of the junction varies from germline; a read error may be responsible. The V and J genes are TRBV2 and TRBJ1-5; no clear D gene. CDR1 and CDR2 (germline): SNHLY, FYNNEI. This CDR3 has 14 amino acids. CDR3 sequence (DNA): TGTGCCAGCAGGGATCGACACGGTAATCGGCCCCAGCATTTT. This translates into CASRDRHGNRPQHF. Together with reference TRBV2 and TRBJ1-5, the CDR3 gives the full variable domain: EPEVTQTPSHQVTQMGQEVILRCVPISNHLYFYWYRQILGQKVEFLVSFYNNEISEKSEIFDDQFSVERPDGSNFTLKIRSTKLEDSAMYFCASRDRHGNRPQHFGDGTRLSIL.

This clonotype was observed many times. The chain couples TRBV7-9 to TRBJ1-1, with a weak D call TRBD1 (5 bases). CDR1 is SEHNR, CDR2 FQNEAQ, per germline (reference sequence). V lost 5 bases and J lost 0, with 7 bases in between. The CDR3 sequence is 13 residues long. In nucleotides, the CDR3 is TGTGCCAGCAGCGTACAGGTGAACACTGAAGCTTTCTTT. The encoded protein is CASSVQVNTEAFF.

This chain links TRBV11-3 with TRBJ1-6; D may be TRBD1 (5 bases). The CDR3 contains 18 residues. Germline assignment: CDR1 SGHNT and CDR2 YENEEA. V lost 3 bases, J lost 4 bases, and 19 bases lay in between. CDR3 residues: CASSFRSGRGRYNSPLHF. CDR3 sequence (DNA): TGTGCCAGCAGCTTTCGTAGCGGGAGGGGTAGATATAATTCACCCCTCCACTTT.

Points on this clonotype: At one boundary the junction diverges from the germline segment, which might be a read error. This chain connects TRBV12-3 or TRBV12-4 to TRBJ2-7; 11 nucleotides match TRBD2. The CDR3 sequence is 14 residues long. CDR3 in amino acids: CPSRTSGHSYEQYF. CDR3 bases: TGTCCCAGCAGGACTAGCGGGCACTCCTACGAACAGTACTTC.

This clonotype is deemed medium-sized. The chain carries TRBV29-1 and TRBJ1-1, with a possible D match to TRBD1 (5 bases). The V end lost 4 bases, the J end lost 8 bases, and 11 bases lay between the germline ends. The CDR3 is made up of 11 amino acids. Germline CDR1 SQVTM, CDR2 ANQGSEA. In nucleotides, the CDR3 is TGCAGCGTTGTTGTAAGGGGAGAAGCTTTCTTT. It yields the protein CSVVVRGEAFF.

The rearrangement joins TRBV6-6 to TRBJ2-7, with D perhaps matching TRBD2 (6 bases). Per the germline V gene, CDR1 is MNHNY and CDR2 is SVGAGI (reference sequence). This CDR3 region has 16 residues. Trimming shortened V by 8 bases and J by 2 bases, and 22 bases separated the two germline ends. The CDR3 sequence is CASGNISAGFAYEQYF. In DNA, the CDR3 is TGTGCCAGCGGAAACATCTCGGCGGGATTCGCCTACGAGCAGTACTTC.

The chain has TRBV4-1 and TRBJ2-7; 7 bases align to TRBD1. V shed 4 bases and J 5 bases; nucleotides not matched to a gene: 8. CDR1 is MGHRA, CDR2 YSYEKL, per germline. This CDR3 is 14 amino acids long. CDR3 sequence: CASSPRQGRDEQYF. The CDR3 nucleotides read TGCGCCAGCAGCCCGCGACAGGGAAGGGACGAGCAGTACTTC.

Many counts were recorded for this clonotype. This chain joins TRBV2 and TRBJ1-5; D is perhaps TRBD1 (6 bases). Germline values: CDR1 SNHLY, CDR2 FYNNEI. This CDR3 contains 14 residues. V gave up 4 bases and J gave up 7 bases, with 14 bases separating them. CDR3 sequence (DNA): TGTGCCAGCAGTGCTAGGACAGCCAGACAGCCCCAGCATTTT. Translation: CASSARTARQPQHF.

By share of the sample, this clonotype is medium-sized. The V and J genes are TRBV19 and TRBJ1-6; 8 nucleotides line up with TRBD1. The ends lost 6 bases at V and 11 bases at J; junction bases unmatched: 9. Germline V gene sequence: CDR1 LNHDA, CDR2 SQIVND (reference sequence). The CDR3 contains 14 residues. CDR3 bases: TGTGCCAGTAGAGGAGGACAGGGCTCCGCACCCCTCCACTTT. Translating it yields CASRGGQGSAPLHF.

In its sample, this clonotype is medium-sized. The chain uses TRBV20-1 and TRBJ1-2, with D tentatively TRBD1 (6 bases). Trimming pared 0 bases from V and 4 bases from J, leaving 6 bases between. The germline V gene encodes CDR1 DFQATT and CDR2 SNEGSKA (reference sequence). This CDR3 has 12 amino acids. This CDR3 reads CSAREGAYGYTF. As DNA, the CDR3 is TGCAGTGCTAGAGAGGGGGCCTATGGCTACACCTTC.

This clonotype was counted ten times or more. The chain employs TRBV2 and TRBJ2-1; D unclear. The germline V and J ends were trimmed by 5 bases and 4 bases, with 3 bases remaining between them. Germline V gene sequence: CDR1 SNHLY, CDR2 FYNNEI. CDR3 length equals 11 residues. In nucleotides, the CDR3 is TGTGCCAGCAGTAAGTACAATGAGCAGTTCTTC. Protein sequence: CASSKYNEQFF.

This clonotype was counted ten times or more. The chain carries TRBV6-2 or TRBV6-3 and TRBJ2-5; 7 nucleotides line up with TRBD2. V lost 2 bases, J lost 4 bases, and 7 bases stayed unmatched. Germline loops: CDR1 MNHEY, CDR2 SVGEGT. CDR3 size: 15 residues. CDR3 region: CASSYRREVGETQYF. CDR3 DNA sequence: TGTGCCAGCAGTTACCGCCGGGAGGTGGGAGAGACCCAGTACTTC.

Sample share makes this clonotype medium-sized. This chain links TRBV24-1 with TRBJ2-1, with D possibly matching TRBD2 (6 bases). The CDR3 loop spans 13 amino acids. The germline V and J ends were trimmed by 6 bases and 8 bases, with 13 bases remaining between them. Germline CDR1 is KGHDR and CDR2 is SFDVKD. CDR3 residues: CATSLTSHHEQFF. The CDR3 coding sequence is TGTGCCACCAGTCTGACTAGTCACCATGAGCAGTTCTTC.

There are many counts of this clonotype. The chain recombines TRBV9 with TRBJ2-2, with D perhaps TRBD1 (6 bases). Germline values: CDR1 SGDLS, CDR2 YYNGEE. This CDR3 contains 18 residues. V was trimmed by 2 bases and J by 5 bases, leaving 22 bases between them. The CDR3 reads CASSVRQVPDLITGELFF. The CDR3 region has the DNA TGTGCCAGCAGCGTGCGACAGGTTCCAGACCTCATTACCGGGGAGCTGTTTTTT.

The V and J genes are TRBV20-1 and TRBJ2-7; TRBD2 aligns across 8 bases. The CDR3 length is 13 residues. J was trimmed by 7 bases and V by 6 bases; bases with no gene match: 11. Germline CDR1 is DFQATT and CDR2 is SNEGSKA (reference sequence). Here the CDR3 reads CSAQTGREDEQYF. CDR3 coding DNA: TGCAGTGCCCAGACGGGGCGGGAGGATGAGCAGTACTTC.

This clonotype came up once. J is TRBJ1-5 and V is TRBV19; D ambiguous. Deletions cut 0 bases from V and 4 bases from J, with 22 bases between. Germline CDR1 reads LNHDA; CDR2 reads SQIVND (reference sequence). The CDR3 sequence is 19 residues long. The CDR3 is CASSIDHGRSRPLNQPQHF. CDR3 bases: TGTGCCAGTAGTATAGATCATGGGAGATCAAGGCCCCTTAATCAGCCCCAGCATTTT.

This clonotype was picked up one time. V gene TRBV5-1 combines with J gene TRBJ1-2; tentative D call: TRBD1 (5 bases). V was shortened by 3 bases and J by 7 bases, with 13 bases between the two germline ends. Looked up from germline, CDR1 is SGHRS and CDR2 is YFSETQ. The CDR3 has 13 amino acids. The CDR3 nucleotides read TGCGCCAGCAGCTGGCGGGGCGGGTGTGGCTACACCTTC. Encoded protein: CASSWRGGCGYTF.